This T cell receptor (beta chain) is from a study of PD-1 blockade in classical Hodgkin lymphoma. Notes on the study in general: Significant TCR diversity gains by C4D1 occurred in CD4+ but not CD8+ cells. The study reported lower baseline TCR diversity in newly diagnosed patients than in healthy donors.

Turning to this clone: The antigen is undetermined.

The CDR3 is 17 amino acids. The germline V gene encodes CDR1 SGHNT and CDR2 YYREEE (reference sequence). With 3 bases removed from V and 4 bases from J, the gap between germline ends came to 20 bases. Profiling relied on immunoSEQ multiplex PCR, and the TCRdb table lists in-frame clones only, not all of them. In the table there are more than 40,000 clones, 80% of which are singletons. Documented time point: cycle 4 day 1 (C4D1), after 6 weeks of nivolumab. All patients experienced relapse after autologous stem cell transplantation, and brentuximab vedotin exposure was variable. The rearrangement links TRBV5-4 to TRBJ2-1, with D unclear. The sequence came from a human donor with classical Hodgkin lymphoma. Here the sequenced sample was peripheral blood mononuclear cells (PBMCs), taken before the fourth cycle of nivolumab. The CDR3 is CASSSNPARSTYNEQFF. The CDR3 DNA follows: TGTGCCAGCAGCTCAAATCCTGCCCGGAGCACTTACAATGAGCAGTTCTTC.